This TCR beta chain was sequenced in a study of cytomegalovirus exposure and HLA in healthy donors. Study summary: A previous analysis identified approximately 110 million unique TCR beta sequences derived from some 200 million T cells.

PCR primers comprised 60 Vbeta and 13 Jbeta primers. The protocol was immunoSEQ multiplex PCR, while the TCRdb copy is restricted to in-frame clones and leaves out a portion. This table has some 150,000 clones, nearly 80% appearing once. A word on this clone: What it recognizes is unknown.

Study results and limitations: Reports indicated that the classifier achieved high specificity and sensitivity in diagnosing cytomegalovirus status. Later analysis identified several of the most significant clusters that appeared linked to common viral pathogens. Presence/absence comparisons presumed near-even sequencing depth among donors.

There are 17 residues in the CDR3. This receptor was identified in a male donor in good health and CMV-seronegative. The sequencing input was PBMCs. J is TRBJ1-5 and V is TRBV21-1. TRBV21-1 represents a pseudogene. As DNA, the CDR3 is TGTGCCAGCAGCAAAAGCTTGGAGGGGGGGTCGGGTCAGCCCCAGCATTTT. Its protein product is CASSKSLEGGSGQPQHF.